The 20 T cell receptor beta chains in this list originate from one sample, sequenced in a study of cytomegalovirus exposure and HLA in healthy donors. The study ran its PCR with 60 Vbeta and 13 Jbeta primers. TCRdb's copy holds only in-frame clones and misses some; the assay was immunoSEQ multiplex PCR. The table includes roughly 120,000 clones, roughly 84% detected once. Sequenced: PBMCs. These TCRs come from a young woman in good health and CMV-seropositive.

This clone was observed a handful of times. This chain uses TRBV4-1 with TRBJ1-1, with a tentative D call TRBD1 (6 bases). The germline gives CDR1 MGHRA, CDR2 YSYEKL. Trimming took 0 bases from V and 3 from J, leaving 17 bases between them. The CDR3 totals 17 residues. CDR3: CASSQDVRGKVDTEAFF. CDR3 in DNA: TGCGCCAGCAGCCAAGATGTCAGGGGAAAGGTGGACACTGAAGCTTTCTTT.

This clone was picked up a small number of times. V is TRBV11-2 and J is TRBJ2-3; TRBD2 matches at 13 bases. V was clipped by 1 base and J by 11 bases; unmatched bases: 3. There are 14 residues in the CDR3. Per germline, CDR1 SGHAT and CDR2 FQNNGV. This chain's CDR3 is CASSLGTSGGGQYF. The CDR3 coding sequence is TGTGCCAGCAGCTTAGGGACTAGCGGGGGAGGGCAGTATTTT.

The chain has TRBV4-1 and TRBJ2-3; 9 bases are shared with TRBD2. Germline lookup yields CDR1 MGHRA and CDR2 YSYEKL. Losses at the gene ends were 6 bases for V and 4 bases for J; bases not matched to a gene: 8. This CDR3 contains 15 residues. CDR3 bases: TGCGCCAGCAGTCTAACGCGGGGGGGGGCAGATACGCAGTATTTT. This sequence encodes CASSLTRGGADTQYF.

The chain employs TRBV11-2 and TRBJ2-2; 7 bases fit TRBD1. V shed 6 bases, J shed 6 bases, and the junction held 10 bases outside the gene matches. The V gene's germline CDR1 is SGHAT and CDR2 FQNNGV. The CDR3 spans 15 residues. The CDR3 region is CASRHRDSSPGELFF. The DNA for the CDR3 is TGTGCCAGCAGGCATCGGGACAGTTCGCCCGGGGAGCTGTTTTTT. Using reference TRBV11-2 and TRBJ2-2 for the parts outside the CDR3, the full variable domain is EAGVAQSPRYKIIEKRQSVAFWCNPISGHATLYWYQQILGQGPKLLIQFQNNGVVDDSQLPKDRFSAERLKGVDSTLKIQPAKLEDSAVYLCASRHRDSSPGELFFGEGSRLTVL.

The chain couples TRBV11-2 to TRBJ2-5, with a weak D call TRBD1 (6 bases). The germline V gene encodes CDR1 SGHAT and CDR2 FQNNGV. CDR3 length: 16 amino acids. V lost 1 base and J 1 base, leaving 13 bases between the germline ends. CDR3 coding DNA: TGTGCCAGCAGCTTAGGGGGACCAGGGGCCCAAGAGACCCAGTACTTC. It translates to CASSLGGPGAQETQYF.

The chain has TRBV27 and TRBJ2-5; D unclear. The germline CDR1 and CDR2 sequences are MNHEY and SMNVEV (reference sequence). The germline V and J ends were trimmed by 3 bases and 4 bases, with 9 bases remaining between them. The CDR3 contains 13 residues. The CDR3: CASSLVAAETQYF. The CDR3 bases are TGTGCCAGCAGTTTGGTAGCAGCAGAGACCCAGTACTTC.

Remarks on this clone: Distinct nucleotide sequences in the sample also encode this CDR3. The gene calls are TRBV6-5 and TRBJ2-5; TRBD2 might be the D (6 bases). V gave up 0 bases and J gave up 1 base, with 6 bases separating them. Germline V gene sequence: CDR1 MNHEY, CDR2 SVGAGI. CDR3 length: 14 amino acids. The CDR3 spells CASSYSGLQETQYF. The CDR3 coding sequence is TGTGCCAGCAGTTACTCGGGACTCCAAGAGACCCAGTACTTC.

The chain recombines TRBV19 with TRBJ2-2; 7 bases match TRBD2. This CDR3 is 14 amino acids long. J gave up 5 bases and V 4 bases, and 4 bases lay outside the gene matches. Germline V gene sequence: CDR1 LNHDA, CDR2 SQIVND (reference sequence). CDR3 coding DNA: TGTGCCAGTAGTAAAGGGAGGGCGACCGGGGAGCTGTTTTTT. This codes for CASSKGRATGELFF.

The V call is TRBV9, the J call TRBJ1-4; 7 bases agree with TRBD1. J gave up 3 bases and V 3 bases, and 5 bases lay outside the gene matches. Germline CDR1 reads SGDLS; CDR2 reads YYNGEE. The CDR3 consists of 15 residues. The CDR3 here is CASSATTGSNEKLFF. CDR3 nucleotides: TGTGCCAGCAGCGCAACGACAGGGTCTAATGAAAAACTGTTTTTT.

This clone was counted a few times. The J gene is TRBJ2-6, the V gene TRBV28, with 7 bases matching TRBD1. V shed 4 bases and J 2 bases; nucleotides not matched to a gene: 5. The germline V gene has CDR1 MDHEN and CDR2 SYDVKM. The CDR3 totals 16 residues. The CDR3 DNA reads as TGTGCCAGCAGTTCCCCCGACAGGGCTGGGGCCAACGTCCTGACTTTC. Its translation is CASSSPDRAGANVLTF.

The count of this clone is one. CDR3 region: CASSLAPWPAGSGDTQYF. In DNA form, the CDR3 reads TGTGCCAGCAGTTTGGCCCCTTGGCCGGCAGGCTCAGGCGATACGCAGTATTTT. The gene calls are TRBV27 and TRBJ2-3, with no clear D. V was pared by 3 bases and J by 6 bases, with 25 bases between. CDR3 size: 18 residues. Germline V CDR1 and CDR2: MNHEY, SMNVEV (reference sequence).

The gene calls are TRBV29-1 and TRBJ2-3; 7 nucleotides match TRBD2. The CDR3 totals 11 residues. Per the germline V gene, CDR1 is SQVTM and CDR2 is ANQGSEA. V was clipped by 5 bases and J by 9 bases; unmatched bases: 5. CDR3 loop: CSVQLGGTQYF. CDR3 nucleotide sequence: TGCAGCGTTCAACTCGGGGGGACGCAGTATTTT.

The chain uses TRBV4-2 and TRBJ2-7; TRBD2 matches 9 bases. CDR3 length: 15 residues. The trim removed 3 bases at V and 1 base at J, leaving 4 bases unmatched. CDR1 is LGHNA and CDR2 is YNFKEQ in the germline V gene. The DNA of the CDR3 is TGTGCCAGCAGCCAGAGACTAGCGGAGTCCTACGAGCAGTACTTC. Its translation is CASSQRLAESYEQYF.

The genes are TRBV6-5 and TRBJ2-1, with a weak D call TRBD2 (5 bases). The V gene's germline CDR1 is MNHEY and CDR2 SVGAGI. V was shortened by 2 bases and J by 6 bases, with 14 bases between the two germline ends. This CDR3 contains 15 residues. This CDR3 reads CASSYQRVASNEQFF. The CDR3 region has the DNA TGTGCCAGCAGTTACCAAAGAGTAGCGTCCAATGAGCAGTTCTTC.

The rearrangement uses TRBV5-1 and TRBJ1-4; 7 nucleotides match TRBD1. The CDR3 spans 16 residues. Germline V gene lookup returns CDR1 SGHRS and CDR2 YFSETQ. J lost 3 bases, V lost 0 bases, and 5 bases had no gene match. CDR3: CASSLAVGQPNEKLFF. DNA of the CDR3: TGCGCCAGCAGCTTGGCTGTGGGACAGCCTAATGAAAAACTGTTTTTT.

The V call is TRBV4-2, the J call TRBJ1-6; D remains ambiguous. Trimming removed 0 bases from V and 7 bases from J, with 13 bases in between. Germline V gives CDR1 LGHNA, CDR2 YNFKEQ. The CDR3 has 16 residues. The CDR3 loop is CASSQELGFLNSPLHF. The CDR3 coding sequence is TGTGCCAGCAGCCAAGAACTAGGATTTCTAAATTCACCCCTCCACTTT.

DNA of the CDR3: TGTGCCAGCAACCCAGGGACTAGCGGGGGCTCTAGCACAGATACGCAGTATTTT. Protein product: CASNPGTSGGSSTDTQYF. The genes are TRBV21-1 and TRBJ2-3; TRBD2 is taken as the D call from the table, unchecked against the DNA. TRBV21-1 is labeled a pseudogene. The CDR3 is made up of 18 amino acids.

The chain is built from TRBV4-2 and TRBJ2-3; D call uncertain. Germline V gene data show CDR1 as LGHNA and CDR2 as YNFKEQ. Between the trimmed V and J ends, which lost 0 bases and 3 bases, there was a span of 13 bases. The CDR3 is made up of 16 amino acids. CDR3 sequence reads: CASSQDLGGGTDTQYF. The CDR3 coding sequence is TGTGCCAGCAGCCAAGATCTAGGCGGTGGTACAGATACGCAGTATTTT.

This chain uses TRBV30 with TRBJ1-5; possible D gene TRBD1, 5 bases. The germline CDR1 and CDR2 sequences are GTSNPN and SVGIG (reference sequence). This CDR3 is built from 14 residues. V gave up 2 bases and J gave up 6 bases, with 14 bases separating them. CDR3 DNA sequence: TGTGCCTGGAGTACCGGGGGGGGGATTCAGCCCCAGCATTTT. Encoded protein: CAWSTGGGIQPQHF.

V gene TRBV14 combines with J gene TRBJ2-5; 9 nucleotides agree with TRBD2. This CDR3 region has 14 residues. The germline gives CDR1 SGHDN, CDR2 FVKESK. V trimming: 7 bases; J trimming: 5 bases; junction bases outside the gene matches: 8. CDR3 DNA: TGTGCCAGCAAGAGGCTAGCGGGGTCGGAGACCCAGTACTTC. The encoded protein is CASKRLAGSETQYF. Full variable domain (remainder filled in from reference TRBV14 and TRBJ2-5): EAGVTQFPSHSVIEKGQTVTLRCDPISGHDNLYWYRRVMGKEIKFLLHFVKESKQDESGMPNNRFLAERTGGTYSTLKVQPAELEDSGVYFCASKRLAGSETQYFGPGTRLLVL.